Listed below are T cell receptor beta chains from one sample, sequenced in a study of shared clonotypes between healthy human individuals. The protocol was immunoSEQ multiplex PCR, while the TCRdb copy is restricted to in-frame clones and leaves out a portion. The profile covers about 1.5 million clones, with around 98% appearing a single time and about 0.4% taken by the ten largest. Sample: naive CD4+ T cells sorted from blood. Receptor source: a man aged 25 to 40 in good health. CDR3s include the opening cysteine and the closing phenylalanine or tryptophan. A D gene is named only where the DNA matches it firmly.

TRBD2,15,TRBJ2-5,TRBV10-3,CAISSRTSAQETQYF,TGTGCCATCAGTTCGAGGACTAGCGCGCAAGAGACCCAGTACTTC
.,11,TRBJ2-3,TRBV28,CASSSTDTQYF,TGTGCCAGCAGTAGCACAGATACGCAGTATTTT
TRBD1,13,TRBJ1-1,TRBV30,CAWQGAGSTEAFF,TGTGCCTGGCAGGGGGCAGGGAGCACTGAAGCTTTCTTT
.,11,TRBJ2-1,TRBV6-1,CASRRTKEQFF,TGTGCCAGCAGGAGGACTAAAGAGCAGTTCTTC
.,15,TRBJ2-1,TRBV5-1,CASSLADVSYNEQFF,TGCGCCAGCAGCTTGGCGGACGTGTCCTACAATGAGCAGTTCTTC
.,13,TRBJ2-3,TRBV11-3,CASSSPLTDTQYF,TGTGCCAGCAGCTCCCCCCTCACAGATACGCAGTATTTT
.,15,TRBJ1-3,TRBV14,CASSQRLQIGNTIYF,TGTGCCAGCAGCCAACGGCTCCAGATTGGAAACACCATATATTTT
TRBD1,15,TRBJ1-4,TRBV28,CASSSPGQGNEKLFF,TGTGCCAGCAGTTCCCCGGGACAGGGGAATGAAAAACTGTTTTTT
TRBD1,17,TRBJ1-5,TRBV30,CAWSVGQGENSNQPQHF,TGTGCCTGGAGTGTAGGGCAGGGGGAGAATAGCAATCAGCCCCAGCATTTT
.,15,TRBJ1-3,TRBV9,CASSATGPAGNTIYF,TGTGCCAGCAGCGCGACAGGTCCAGCTGGAAACACCATATATTTT